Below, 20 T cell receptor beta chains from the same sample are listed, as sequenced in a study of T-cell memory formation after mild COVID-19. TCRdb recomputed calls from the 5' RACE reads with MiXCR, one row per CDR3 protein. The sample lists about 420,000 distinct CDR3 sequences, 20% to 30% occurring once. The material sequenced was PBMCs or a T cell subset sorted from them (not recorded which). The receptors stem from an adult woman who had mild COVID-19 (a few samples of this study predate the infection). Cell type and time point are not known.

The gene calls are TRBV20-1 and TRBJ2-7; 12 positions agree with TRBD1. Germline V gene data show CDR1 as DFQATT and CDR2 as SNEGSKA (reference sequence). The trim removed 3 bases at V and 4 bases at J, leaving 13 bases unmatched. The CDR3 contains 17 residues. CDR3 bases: TGCAGTGCTAGTGGGACAGGGGGCTTTGGATCCGTTTACGAGCAGTACTTC. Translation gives CSASGTGGFGSVYEQYF.

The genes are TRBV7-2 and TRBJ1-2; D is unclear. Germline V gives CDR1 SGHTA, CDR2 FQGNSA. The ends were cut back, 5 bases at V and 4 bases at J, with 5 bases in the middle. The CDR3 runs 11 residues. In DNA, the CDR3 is TGTGCCAGCAGCCGAATCTATGGCTACACCTTC. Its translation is CASSRIYGYTF.

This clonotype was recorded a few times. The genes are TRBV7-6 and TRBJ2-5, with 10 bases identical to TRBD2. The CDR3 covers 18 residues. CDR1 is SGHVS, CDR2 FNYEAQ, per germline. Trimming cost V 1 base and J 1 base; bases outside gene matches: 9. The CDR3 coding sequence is TGTGCCAGCAGCTTAGGAGGCGGGGCTAGCGGGAGCCAAGAGACCCAGTACTTC. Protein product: CASSLGGGASGSQETQYF.

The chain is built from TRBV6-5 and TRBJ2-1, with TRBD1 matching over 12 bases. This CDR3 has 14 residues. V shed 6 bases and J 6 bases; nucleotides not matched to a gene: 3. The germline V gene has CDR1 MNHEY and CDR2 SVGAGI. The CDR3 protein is CASRGDRGPNEQFF. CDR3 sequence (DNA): TGTGCCAGCAGGGGGGACAGGGGGCCCAATGAGCAGTTCTTC.

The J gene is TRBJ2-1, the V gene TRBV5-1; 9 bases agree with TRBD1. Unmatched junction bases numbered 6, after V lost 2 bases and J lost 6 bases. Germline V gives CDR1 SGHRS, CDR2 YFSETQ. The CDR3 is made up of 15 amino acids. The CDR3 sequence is CASSLQGAVLNEQFF. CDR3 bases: TGCGCCAGCAGCTTACAGGGGGCGGTTCTCAATGAGCAGTTCTTC. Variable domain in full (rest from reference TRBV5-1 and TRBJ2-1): KAGVTQTPRYLIKTRGQQVTLSCSPISGHRSVSWYQQTPGQGLQFLFEYFSETQRNKGNFPGRFSGRQFSNSRSEMNVSTLELGDSALYLCASSLQGAVLNEQFFGPGTRLTVL.

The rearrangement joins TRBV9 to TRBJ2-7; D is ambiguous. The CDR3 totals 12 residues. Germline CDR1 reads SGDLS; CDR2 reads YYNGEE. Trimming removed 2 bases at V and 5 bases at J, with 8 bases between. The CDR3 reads CASSVMGDEQYF. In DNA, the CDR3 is TGTGCCAGCAGCGTCATGGGTGACGAGCAGTACTTC.

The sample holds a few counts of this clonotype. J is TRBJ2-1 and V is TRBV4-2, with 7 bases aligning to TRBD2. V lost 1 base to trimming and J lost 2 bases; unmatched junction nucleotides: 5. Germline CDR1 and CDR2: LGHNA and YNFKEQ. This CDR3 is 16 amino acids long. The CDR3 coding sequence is TGTGCCAGCAGCCAAGGGCGGCTAGCGGCCTACAATGAGCAGTTCTTC. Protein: CASSQGRLAAYNEQFF.

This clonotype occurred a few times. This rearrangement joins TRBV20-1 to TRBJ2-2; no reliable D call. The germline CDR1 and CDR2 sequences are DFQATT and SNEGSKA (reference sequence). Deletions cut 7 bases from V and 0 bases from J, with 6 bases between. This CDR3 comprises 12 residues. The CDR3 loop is CSVSTNTGELFF. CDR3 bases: TGCAGTGTTTCAACGAACACCGGGGAGCTGTTTTTT.

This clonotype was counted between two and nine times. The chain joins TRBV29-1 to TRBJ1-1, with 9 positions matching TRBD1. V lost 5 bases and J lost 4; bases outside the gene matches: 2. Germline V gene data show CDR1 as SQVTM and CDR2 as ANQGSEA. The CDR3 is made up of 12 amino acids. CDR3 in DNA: TGCAGCGTTCGGGGACAGGGCACTGAAGCTTTCTTT. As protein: CSVRGQGTEAFF.

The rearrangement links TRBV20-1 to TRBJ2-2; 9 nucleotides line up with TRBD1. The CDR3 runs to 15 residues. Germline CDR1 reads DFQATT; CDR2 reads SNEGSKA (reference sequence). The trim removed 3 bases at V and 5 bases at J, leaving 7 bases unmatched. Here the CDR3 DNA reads TGCAGTGCTAGGGGGACAGGGAGGGTTACCGGGGAGCTGTTTTTT. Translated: CSARGTGRVTGELFF.

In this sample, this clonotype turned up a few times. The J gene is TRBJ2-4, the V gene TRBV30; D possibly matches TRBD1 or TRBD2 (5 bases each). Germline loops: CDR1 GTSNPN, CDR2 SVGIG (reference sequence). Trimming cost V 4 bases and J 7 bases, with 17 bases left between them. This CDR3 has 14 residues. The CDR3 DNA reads TGTGCCTGGAACCCCGGGCTAGCAGGGAACATTCAGTACTTC. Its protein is CAWNPGLAGNIQYF.

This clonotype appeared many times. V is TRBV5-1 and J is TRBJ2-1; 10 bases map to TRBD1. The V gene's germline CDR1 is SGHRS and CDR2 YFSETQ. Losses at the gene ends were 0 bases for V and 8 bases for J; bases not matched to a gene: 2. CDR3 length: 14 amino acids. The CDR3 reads CASSLGQGADEQFF. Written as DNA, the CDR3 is TGCGCCAGCAGCTTGGGACAGGGGGCTGATGAGCAGTTCTTC.

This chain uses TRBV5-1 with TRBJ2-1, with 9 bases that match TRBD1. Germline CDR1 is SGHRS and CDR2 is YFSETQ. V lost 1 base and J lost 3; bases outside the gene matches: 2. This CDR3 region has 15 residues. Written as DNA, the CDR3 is TGCGCCAGCAGCTTGTGGGACAGGGACTACAATGAGCAGTTCTTC. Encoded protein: CASSLWDRDYNEQFF.

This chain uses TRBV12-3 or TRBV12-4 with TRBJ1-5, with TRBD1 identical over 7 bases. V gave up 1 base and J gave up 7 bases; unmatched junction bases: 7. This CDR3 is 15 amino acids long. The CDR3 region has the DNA TGTGCCAGCAGTTTAGTCAGGGACAGACGACAGCCCCAGCATTTT. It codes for CASSLVRDRRQPQHF.

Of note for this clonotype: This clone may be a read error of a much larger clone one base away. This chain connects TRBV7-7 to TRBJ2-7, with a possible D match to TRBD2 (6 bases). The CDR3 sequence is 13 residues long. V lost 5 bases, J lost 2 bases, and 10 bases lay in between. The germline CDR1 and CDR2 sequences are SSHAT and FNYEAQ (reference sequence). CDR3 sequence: CASSRDFAYEQYF. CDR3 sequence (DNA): TGTGCCAGCAGCAGGGACTTTGCCTACGAGCAGTACTTC.

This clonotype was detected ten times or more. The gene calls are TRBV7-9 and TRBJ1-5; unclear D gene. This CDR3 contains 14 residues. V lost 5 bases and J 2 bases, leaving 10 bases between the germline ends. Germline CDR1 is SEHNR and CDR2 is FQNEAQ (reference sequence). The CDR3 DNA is TGTGCCAGCAGCCCAGACGGAGGCAATCAGCCCCAGCATTTT. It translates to CASSPDGGNQPQHF.

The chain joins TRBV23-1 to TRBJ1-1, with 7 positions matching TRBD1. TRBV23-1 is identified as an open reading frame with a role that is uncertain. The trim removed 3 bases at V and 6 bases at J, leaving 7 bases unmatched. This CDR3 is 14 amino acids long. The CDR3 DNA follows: TGCGCCAGCAGTCACGGACAGGTGATATCTGAAGCTTTCTTT. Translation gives CASSHGQVISEAFF.

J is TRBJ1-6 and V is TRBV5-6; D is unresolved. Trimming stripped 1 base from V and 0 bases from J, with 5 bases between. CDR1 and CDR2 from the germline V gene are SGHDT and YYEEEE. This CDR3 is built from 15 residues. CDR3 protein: CASSLFGSYNSPLHF. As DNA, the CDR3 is TGTGCCAGCAGCTTGTTTGGCTCCTATAATTCACCCCTCCACTTT.

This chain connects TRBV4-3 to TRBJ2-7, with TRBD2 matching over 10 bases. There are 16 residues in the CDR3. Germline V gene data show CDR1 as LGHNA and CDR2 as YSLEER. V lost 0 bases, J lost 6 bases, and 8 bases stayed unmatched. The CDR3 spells CASSQDSSGSRGEQYF. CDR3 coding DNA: TGCGCCAGCAGCCAAGATTCTAGCGGGAGTCGGGGCGAGCAGTACTTC.

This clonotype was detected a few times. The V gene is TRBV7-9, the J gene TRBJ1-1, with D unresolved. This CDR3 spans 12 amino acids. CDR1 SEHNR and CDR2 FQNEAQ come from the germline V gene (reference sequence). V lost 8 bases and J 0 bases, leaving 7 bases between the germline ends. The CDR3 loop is CASGAVNTEAFF. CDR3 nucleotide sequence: TGTGCCAGCGGAGCAGTGAACACTGAAGCTTTCTTT. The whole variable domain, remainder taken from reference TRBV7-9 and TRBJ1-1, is DTGVSQNPRHKITKRGQNVTFRCDPISEHNRLYWYRQTLGQGPEFLTYFQNEAQLEKSRLLSDRFSAERPKGSFSTLEIQRTEQGDSAMYLCASGAVNTEAFFGQGTRLTVV.